This section outlines one TCR beta chain sequence together with its context. Its antigen remains unidentified. These data originate in a study of vaccination and CD4 T cells after COVID-19. Study in general: Overlapping spike peptides from SARS-CoV-2, HCoV-NL63, HCoV-OC43 and HCoV-229E served to stimulate the cells.

Cultured CD4+ T-cell DNA underwent Oncomine TCR Beta short-read sequencing. TCRdb reprocessed the PCR reads via MiXCR and lists one record per CDR3 protein. The data hold about 2,100 distinct CDR3 sequences, with 25% to 35% observed a single time. Treatment in this sample: approximately 11-day PBMC culture with coronavirus spike peptide pools or control peptides (ViraFEST assay). ViraFEST used peptide pools to expand antigen-specific T cells and subsequently sequenced their TCRs. Trimming removed 2 bases from V and 5 bases from J, with 10 bases in between. The CDR3 is 13 residues long. Germline CDR1 reads SGHNT; CDR2 reads YYREEE (reference sequence).

The origin of this receptor is a human donor who had recovered from COVID-19. This sample comprised CD4+ T cells from blood, cultured in vitro, obtained after SARS-CoV-2 vaccination. V gene TRBV5-4 combines with J gene TRBJ1-1; D unclear. The chain's CDR3 is CASSLLIGTEAFF. CDR3 in DNA: TGTGCCAGCAGCTTATTAATAGGTACTGAAGCTTTCTTT.